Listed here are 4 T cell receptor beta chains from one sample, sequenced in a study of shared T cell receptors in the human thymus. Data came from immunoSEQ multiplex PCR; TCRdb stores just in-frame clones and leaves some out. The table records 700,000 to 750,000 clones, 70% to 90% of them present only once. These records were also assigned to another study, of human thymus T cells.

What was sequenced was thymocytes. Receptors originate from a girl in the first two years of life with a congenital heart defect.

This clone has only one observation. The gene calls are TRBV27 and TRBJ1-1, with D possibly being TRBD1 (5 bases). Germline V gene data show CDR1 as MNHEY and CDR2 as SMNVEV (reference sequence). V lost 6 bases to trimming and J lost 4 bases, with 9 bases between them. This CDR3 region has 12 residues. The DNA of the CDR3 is TGTGCCAGCAGCCTTCAGGGCACTGAAGCTTTCTTT. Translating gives CASSLQGTEAFF.

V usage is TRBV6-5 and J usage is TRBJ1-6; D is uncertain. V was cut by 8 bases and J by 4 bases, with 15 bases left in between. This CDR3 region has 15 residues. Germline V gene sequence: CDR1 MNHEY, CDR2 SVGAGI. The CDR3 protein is CASGRLGLYNSPLHF. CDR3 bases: TGTGCCAGCGGGAGATTGGGTCTTTATAATTCACCCCTCCACTTT.

CDR3 DNA sequence: TGTGCCAGTGGGACAGGGTCTGGCTACACCTTC. Protein: CASGTGSGYTF. The V and J genes are TRBV25-1 and TRBJ1-2; 9 bases fit TRBD1. This CDR3 has 11 residues. The germline V gene encodes CDR1 MGHDK and CDR2 SYGVNS. With 9 bases clipped from V and 7 bases from J, the junction kept 3 bases outside the gene matches.

The CDR3 nucleotides are TGTGCCAGCAGCCAAGGATTCAGGGGGCATGAAGGCTACACCTTC. It is translated as CASSQGFRGHEGYTF. The chain recombines TRBV14 with TRBJ1-2; TRBD1 matches at 8 bases. CDR3 length: 15 residues. The V gene end was trimmed by 1 base and the J gene end by 8 bases; junction bases not matched to a gene: 9. CDR1 and CDR2 from the germline V gene are SGHDN and FVKESK.